A single TCR beta chain is shown here with its context. In germline, CDR1 is MNHEY, CDR2 SMNVEV (reference sequence). The CDR3 consists of 13 residues. Trimming pared 5 bases from V and 12 bases from J, leaving 14 bases between. The data belong to a study of CD8 T cells in Susac syndrome. Random hexamers were used to reverse transcribe an amount of about 0.45 to 1 ug RNA. TCRdb re-derived calls from the immunoSEQ multiplex PCR reads in MiXCR, one entry per CDR3 protein. This sample has 110,000 or so distinct CDR3 sequences; roughly 92% occur once, and the top ten carry about 0.12%. The TCR was taken from a human donor in good health. Sequenced input: CD8+ T cells from PBMCs. The J gene is TRBJ2-6, the V gene TRBV27; TRBD1 is a possible D gene (8 bases). CDR3 sequence (DNA): TGTGCCAGCAGTGGAACAGGGGGGGGCGTCCTGACTTTC. It codes for CASSGTGGGVLTF. Full variable domain (outside the CDR3, taken from reference TRBV27 and TRBJ2-6): EAQVTQNPRYLITVTGKKLTVTCSQNMNHEYMSWYRQDPGLGLRQIYYSMNVEVTDKGDVPEGYKVSRKEKRNFPLILESPSPNQTSLYFCASSGTGGGVLTFGAGSRLTVL.